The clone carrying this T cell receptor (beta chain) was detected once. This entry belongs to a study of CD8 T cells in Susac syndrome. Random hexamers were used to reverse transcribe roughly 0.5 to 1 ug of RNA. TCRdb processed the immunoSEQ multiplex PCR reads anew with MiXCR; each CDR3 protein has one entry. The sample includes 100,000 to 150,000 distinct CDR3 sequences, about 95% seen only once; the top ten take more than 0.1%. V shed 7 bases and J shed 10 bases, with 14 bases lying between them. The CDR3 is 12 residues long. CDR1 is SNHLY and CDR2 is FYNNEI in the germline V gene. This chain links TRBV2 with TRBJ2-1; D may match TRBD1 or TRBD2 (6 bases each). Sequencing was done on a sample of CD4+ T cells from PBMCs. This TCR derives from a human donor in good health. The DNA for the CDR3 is TGTGCCAGCAACAGGGCGGGATTAGAGCAGTTCTTC. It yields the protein CASNRAGLEQFF.